These 8 T cell receptor beta chains originate from one sample sequenced in a study of blood T cells in healthy people across ages. Through a sample-barcoded 5' primer and a J-beta primer mix, a second PCR was run for about 6 to 12 cycles. TCRdb reprocessed the 5' RACE reads with MiXCR, giving one entry per CDR3 protein. The sample consists of roughly 700,000 distinct CDR3 sequences, 20% to 25% of them appearing once. The sample was also reused in another study, on T cells of mothers and their children.

The sequenced sample consisted of blood. These receptors came from a boy between 10 and 17 years old in good health.

This rearrangement joins TRBV9 to TRBJ1-1; the D gene is possibly TRBD1 (5 bases). V lost 0 bases and J lost 3, with 12 bases in between. The CDR3 length is 15 residues. Germline CDR1 reads SGDLS; CDR2 reads YYNGEE. CDR3 sequence: CASSVGWGSDTEAFF. The CDR3 DNA sequence: TGTGCCAGCAGCGTAGGTTGGGGGTCGGACACTGAAGCTTTCTTT.

This clonotype was observed a handful of times. The junction differs from germline at one of its ends, possibly a read error. The genes are TRBV7-3 and TRBJ2-1; D ambiguous. The CDR3 runs 16 residues. The germline gives CDR1 SGHTA, CDR2 FQGTGA. The CDR3 DNA follows: TGTGCCAGCAGCCTAACCCACAACCCAGCCTACAATGAGCAGTTCTTC. Encoded protein: CASSLTHNPAYNEQFF.

This sequence joins TRBV5-1 and TRBJ2-3; D call uncertain. Looked up from germline, CDR1 is SGHRS and CDR2 is YFSETQ. V lost 4 bases, J lost 3 bases, and 9 bases lay in between. The CDR3 covers 13 residues. The DNA for the CDR3 is TGCGCCAGCAGCGACCCCCAGACAGATACGCAGTATTTT. Protein product: CASSDPQTDTQYF.

There are a few counts of this clonotype. The genes are TRBV15 and TRBJ1-6; a weak D match, TRBD1 (6 bases). The CDR3 loop spans 14 amino acids. CDR1 and CDR2 from the germline V gene are LNHNV and YYDKDF (reference sequence). Trimming shortened V by 8 bases and J by 14 bases, and 22 bases separated the two germline ends. The CDR3 sequence: CATLKGHGKGSLHF. The CDR3 bases are TGTGCCACCCTAAAGGGACACGGTAAAGGGTCCCTCCACTTT. The complete variable domain, with remaining parts taken from reference TRBV15 and TRBJ1-6, reads DAMVIQNPRYQVTQFGKPVTLSCSQTLNHNVMYWYQQKSSQAPKLLFHYYDKDFNNEADTPDNFQSRRPNTSFCFLDIRSPGLGDTAMYLCATLKGHGKGSLHFGNGTRLTVT.

This clonotype appeared a few times. This chain joins TRBV13 and TRBJ2-1, with D uncertain. V was clipped by 2 bases and J by 9 bases, with 11 bases between them. This CDR3 has 13 amino acids. From germline, CDR1 is PRHDT and CDR2 FYEKMQ (reference sequence). The CDR3 spells CASSLQALGEQFF. The DNA of the CDR3 is TGTGCCAGCAGCTTACAGGCCTTGGGTGAGCAGTTCTTC.

This clonotype has just a few counts. The V call is TRBV20-1, the J call TRBJ1-2; D unclear. This CDR3 has 12 amino acids. CDR1 and CDR2 (germline): DFQATT, SNEGSKA (reference sequence). V shed 7 bases and J shed 3 bases, with 12 bases lying between them. CDR3: CSVPRGDYGYTF. CDR3 DNA: TGCAGTGTGCCCCGGGGAGACTATGGCTACACCTTC.

The chain has TRBV13 and TRBJ2-1; D is undetermined. This CDR3 region has 14 residues. Trimming pared 0 bases from V and 8 bases from J, leaving 11 bases between. The germline V gene has CDR1 PRHDT and CDR2 FYEKMQ (reference sequence). In DNA form, the CDR3 reads TGTGCCAGCAGCTTAGGCAGGATAGGCTATGAGCAGTTCTTC. It is translated as CASSLGRIGYEQFF.

This clonotype was seen a handful of times. The rearrangement links TRBV10-3 to TRBJ2-3, with unresolved D. The CDR3 has 15 amino acids. Germline CDR1 and CDR2: ENHRY and SYGVKD. V was trimmed by 6 bases and J by 1 base, leaving 14 bases between them. DNA of the CDR3: TGTGCCATCAGGGCTGGCAACGGAGGCACAGATACGCAGTATTTT. Amino acids: CAIRAGNGGTDTQYF.